The 16 T cell receptor beta chains below were found in one sample sequenced in a study of preoperative IRX-2 immunotherapy in early breast cancer. The treatment: preoperative locoregional IRX-2 cytokine immunotherapy. The protocol was immunoSEQ multiplex PCR, while the TCRdb copy is restricted to in-frame clones and leaves out a portion. The table has 15,000 to 25,000 clones, 85% seen once. This material consisted of lymph node tissue, taken after IRX-2 immunotherapy. Every receptor here comes from a human donor with breast cancer.

Turning to this clone: The same CDR3 arises from other DNA sequences in this sample as well. V is TRBV5-1 and J is TRBJ1-4; possible D gene TRBD1, 5 bases. CDR3 size: 15 residues. In germline, CDR1 is SGHRS, CDR2 YFSETQ. V lost 0 bases and J lost 0, with 6 bases in between. CDR3 in DNA: TGCGCCAGCAGCTTGGTGGGGGCAACTAATGAAAAACTGTTTTTT. This encodes CASSLVGATNEKLFF. The whole variable domain, remainder taken from reference TRBV5-1 and TRBJ1-4, is KAGVTQTPRYLIKTRGQQVTLSCSPISGHRSVSWYQQTPGQGLQFLFEYFSETQRNKGNFPGRFSGRQFSNSRSEMNVSTLELGDSALYLCASSLVGATNEKLFFGSGTQLSVL.

The chain has TRBV11-3 and TRBJ2-7; 11 bases line up with TRBD2. The CDR3 covers 14 residues. Germline V gene lookup returns CDR1 SGHNT and CDR2 YENEEA. J was trimmed by 6 bases and V by 5 bases; bases with no gene match: 6. In DNA form, the CDR3 reads TGTGCCAGCAGCCGTAGCGGGGGGGCAGGCGAGCAGTACTTC. Translation gives CASSRSGGAGEQYF.

CDR3 nucleotides: TGTGCCAGCAGGGCCGGGACAGCGGACACCGGGGAGCTGTTTTTT. As protein: CASRAGTADTGELFF. V usage is TRBV2 and J usage is TRBJ2-2; TRBD1 aligns across 7 bases. J lost 3 bases, V lost 6 bases, and 7 bases had no gene match. Germline V gene lookup returns CDR1 SNHLY and CDR2 FYNNEI. This CDR3 region has 15 residues. Using reference TRBV2 and TRBJ2-2 for the parts outside the CDR3, the full variable domain is EPEVTQTPSHQVTQMGQEVILRCVPISNHLYFYWYRQILGQKVEFLVSFYNNEISEKSEIFDDQFSVERPDGSNFTLKIRSTKLEDSAMYFCASRAGTADTGELFFGEGSRLTVL.

The J gene is TRBJ2-2, the V gene TRBV14; either TRBD1 or TRBD2 may supply D (6 bases each). Germline V gene sequence: CDR1 SGHDN, CDR2 FVKESK. This CDR3 spans 16 amino acids. Deletions cut 1 base from V and 7 bases from J, with 16 bases between. Here the CDR3 DNA reads TGTGCCAGCAGCCAAGTTTCGGGGGCAACGAGCGGGGAGCTGTTTTTT. Translation: CASSQVSGATSGELFF.

J is TRBJ2-5 and V is TRBV19; D gene ambiguous. The V and J ends lost 5 bases and 5 bases respectively, with 15 bases between them. Germline lookup yields CDR1 LNHDA and CDR2 SQIVND (reference sequence). The CDR3 contains 14 residues. The CDR3 nucleotides are TGTGCCAGTAGTTACGGACCCCCGTCTGAGACCCAGTACTTC. Amino acid sequence: CASSYGPPSETQYF.

V and J are TRBV9 and TRBJ1-6; TRBD1 aligns across 7 bases. Germline V gene data show CDR1 as SGDLS and CDR2 as YYNGEE. J lost 7 bases, V lost 10 bases, and 11 bases had no gene match. This CDR3 has 14 amino acids. The CDR3 sequence is CAGGRGFWNSPLHF. The CDR3 DNA reads as TGTGCCGGCGGCAGGGGGTTCTGGAATTCACCCCTCCACTTT.

This chain uses TRBV10-3 with TRBJ1-2, with D possibly TRBD1 on 6 matching bases. The CDR3 sequence is 13 residues long. Trimming pared 2 bases from V and 5 bases from J, leaving 9 bases between. Germline V gene sequence: CDR1 ENHRY, CDR2 SYGVKD. CDR3 bases: TGTGCCATCAGTGAGGCACAGGGATATGGCTACACCTTC. This codes for CAISEAQGYGYTF.

This chain uses TRBV10-2 with TRBJ2-3; 10 nucleotides line up with TRBD2. The CDR3 is made up of 15 amino acids. Germline V gene lookup returns CDR1 WSHSY and CDR2 SAAADI. V shed 5 bases, J shed 3 bases, and the junction held 5 bases outside the gene matches. DNA for the CDR3: TGCGCCAGCAGTATTCTAGCGGGAGCGACAGATACGCAGTATTTT. Translation: CASSILAGATDTQYF.

This clone was recorded once. The chain links TRBV6-8 to TRBJ1-2; 7 nucleotides agree with TRBD1. In germline, CDR1 is MNHGY, CDR2 SAAAGT. CDR3 length: 13 residues. The J segment lost 6 bases and the V segment lost 10 bases, leaving 11 bases of the junction unmatched. CDR3 nucleotide sequence: TGTGCCATCAGGCGAACAGGGGCGGATGGCTACACCTTC. Its protein product is CAIRRTGADGYTF.

V and J are TRBV7-5 and TRBJ1-1. TRBV7-5 is flagged as a pseudogene. This CDR3 spans 15 amino acids. CDR3 loop: CASSLVGSRNTEAFF. The CDR3 DNA is TGTGCCAGCAGCTTAGTAGGATCAAGGAACACTGAAGCTTTCTTT.

This sequence joins TRBV6-8 and TRBJ2-2; D not resolved. Trimming cost V 4 bases and J 1 base, with 10 bases left between them. The CDR3 sequence is 15 residues long. Germline V gives CDR1 MNHGY, CDR2 SAAAGT. This chain's CDR3 is CASSLLQMNTGELFF. The CDR3, as DNA: TGTGCCAGCAGTTTGTTACAGATGAACACCGGGGAGCTGTTTTTT.

The chain couples TRBV19 to TRBJ1-1; D is unclear. Trimming pared 3 bases from V and 3 bases from J, leaving 8 bases between. CDR3 length: 13 residues. Germline V gives CDR1 LNHDA, CDR2 SQIVND (reference sequence). The CDR3 nucleotides are TGTGCCAGTAGTATCCAGGCTCACACTGAAGCTTTCTTT. Translation: CASSIQAHTEAFF. Complete variable domain (other parts from reference TRBV19 and TRBJ1-1): DGGITQSPKYLFRKEGQNVTLSCEQNLNHDAMYWYRQDPGQGLRLIYYSQIVNDFQKGDIAEGYSVSREKKESFPLTVTSAQKNPTAFYLCASSIQAHTEAFFGQGTRLTVV.

The rearrangement joins TRBV28 to TRBJ2-7; maybe TRBD1 (6 bases). The V and J ends lost 5 bases and 3 bases respectively, with 17 bases between them. Germline assignment: CDR1 MDHEN and CDR2 SYDVKM. There are 15 residues in the CDR3. DNA for the CDR3: TGTGCCAGCAGTCTAGGGGGTAGCCGAAACTACGAGCAGTACTTC. It codes for CASSLGGSRNYEQYF.

The CDR3 sequence: CASSYSTGGLTYEQYF. Written as DNA, the CDR3 is TGTGCCAGCAGTTACTCTACGGGGGGGCTAACTTACGAGCAGTACTTC. The J gene is TRBJ2-7, the V gene TRBV6-8; 8 positions agree with TRBD2. This CDR3 spans 16 amino acids. V gave up 0 bases and J gave up 4 bases; unmatched junction bases: 8. Looked up from germline, CDR1 is MNHGY and CDR2 is SAAAGT.

This clone occurred a few times. The chain combines TRBV19 with TRBJ1-4, with 7 bases that match TRBD1. Germline V lookup: CDR1 LNHDA, CDR2 SQIVND (reference sequence). The CDR3 length is 14 residues. J was trimmed by 7 bases and V by 3 bases; bases with no gene match: 5. The CDR3 sequence: CASSIGAGGEKLFF. In nucleotides, the CDR3 is TGTGCCAGTAGTATTGGGGCAGGGGGTGAAAAACTGTTTTTT.

The rearrangement uses TRBV18 and TRBJ1-2; 7 bases line up with TRBD1. Germline V gives CDR1 KGHSH, CDR2 LQKENI. The CDR3 extends over 13 amino acids. Trimming at V came to 5 bases and at J to 5 bases, leaving 5 bases not matched to a gene. CDR3 sequence (DNA): TGTGCCAGCTCAGGGGACAGAGATTATGGCTACACCTTC. This gives the protein CASSGDRDYGYTF.